The 27 T cell receptor beta chains given below trace back to one sample, sequenced in a study of a mutant IDH1 vaccine in newly diagnosed glioma. Measured with immunoSEQ multiplex PCR; TCRdb has only the in-frame clones, and not every one. The sample records about 94,000 clones, just under 90% being singletons. Their cognate antigens are unknown. Time point specified: week 47, end of study. Topical imiquimod was applied with each vaccine dose, which held 300 ug of mutant IDH1 20-mer peptide. The specimen comprised PBMCs, sampled from a glioma patient whose treatment included an IDH1 peptide vaccine. The receptors shown here come from a woman in her 50s with glioma.

The chain recombines TRBV30 with TRBJ1-2, with D tentatively TRBD1 (6 bases). The CDR3 is 13 residues long. Germline-derived CDR1 and CDR2 are GTSNPN and SVGIG (reference sequence). Trimming stripped 2 bases from V and 8 bases from J, with 15 bases between. The CDR3 loop is CAWSHGGAPGYTF. CDR3 nucleotides: TGTGCCTGGAGTCATGGGGGGGCCCCAGGCTACACCTTC.

The rearrangement links TRBV6-1 to TRBJ2-7; 10 bases fit TRBD2. The ends lost 2 bases at V and 2 bases at J; junction bases unmatched: 6. The CDR3 totals 16 residues. Germline V CDR1 and CDR2: MNHNS, SASEGT. Here the CDR3 DNA reads TGTGCCAGCAGTGAACGCAGCGGGAGGGGTCCCTACGAGCAGTACTTC. Protein sequence: CASSERSGRGPYEQYF.

The genes are TRBV7-8 and TRBJ1-2, with 9 nucleotides matching TRBD1. Germline CDR1 SGHVS, CDR2 FQNEAQ. The CDR3 length is 15 residues. Trimming took 5 bases from V and 2 from J; bases not matched to a gene: 6. The CDR3 bases are TGTGCCAGCAGCCTTCGGGACAGGGAAAACTATGGCTACACCTTC. Residues: CASSLRDRENYGYTF.

The rearrangement links TRBV5-4 to TRBJ1-1; unclear D gene. Germline CDR1 and CDR2: SGHNT and YYREEE (reference sequence). This CDR3 has 16 residues. Trimming removed 0 bases from V and 4 bases from J, with 16 bases in between. CDR3 region: CASSLGGDGRITEAFF. For the CDR3, the DNA is TGTGCCAGCAGCTTGGGTGGGGATGGACGGATCACTGAAGCTTTCTTT.

The V and J genes are TRBV30 and TRBJ1-1; no clear D gene. The germline V and J ends were trimmed by 1 base and 1 base, with 7 bases remaining between them. CDR1 is GTSNPN, CDR2 SVGIG, per germline (reference sequence). This CDR3 has 13 amino acids. The DNA of the CDR3 is TGTGCCTGGAGTGGGATGGGGAACACTGAAGCTTTCTTT. Translation: CAWSGMGNTEAFF.

J is TRBJ2-7 and V is TRBV6-5; possible D gene TRBD2, 5 bases. The CDR3 contains 15 residues. Germline CDR1 reads MNHEY; CDR2 reads SVGAGI. Trimming removed 6 bases from V and 2 bases from J, with 17 bases in between. The CDR3 sequence is CASSPDLATTYEQYF. The CDR3 DNA reads as TGTGCCAGCAGCCCGGATCTAGCTACCACCTACGAGCAGTACTTC.

The chain has TRBV4-2 and TRBJ2-1, with D perhaps matching TRBD2 (6 bases). The V gene's germline CDR1 is LGHNA and CDR2 YNFKEQ. This CDR3 contains 15 residues. V was cut by 0 bases and J by 4 bases, with 10 bases left in between. This CDR3 reads CASSQDDGGYNEQFF. In DNA form, the CDR3 reads TGTGCCAGCAGCCAAGATGACGGGGGATACAATGAGCAGTTCTTC.

The chain has TRBV5-1 and TRBJ2-7; D possibly corresponds to TRBD2 (5 bases). The CDR3 contains 17 residues. The V end lost 2 bases, the J end lost 2 bases, and 20 bases lay between the germline ends. Germline V CDR1 and CDR2: SGHRS, YFSETQ. In DNA, the CDR3 is TGCGCCAGCAGCTTCACCATCCGAGGGCTGGCTCCCTACGAGCAGTACTTC. This gives the protein CASSFTIRGLAPYEQYF.

There are a few counts of this clone. The chain has TRBV18 and TRBJ1-1; perhaps TRBD1 as D (6 bases). V was clipped by 3 bases and J by 3 bases, with 11 bases between them. The germline V gene has CDR1 KGHSH and CDR2 LQKENI. The CDR3 consists of 14 residues. The chain's CDR3 is CASSPRSGDTEAFF. The CDR3 DNA is TGTGCCAGCTCACCTAGATCAGGGGACACTGAAGCTTTCTTT.

V is TRBV27 and J is TRBJ1-4, with D tentatively TRBD1 (5 bases). CDR3 length equals 14 residues. V was cut by 10 bases and J by 7 bases, with 19 bases left in between. In germline, CDR1 is MNHEY, CDR2 SMNVEV (reference sequence). Here the CDR3 reads CATSLWGGAEKLFF. The CDR3 coding sequence is TGTGCCACCTCTTTGTGGGGGGGTGCTGAAAAACTGTTTTTT.

This sequence joins TRBV28 and TRBJ2-7; TRBD1 matches 12 bases. CDR1 is MDHEN, CDR2 SYDVKM, per germline. V shed 4 bases, J shed 7 bases, and the junction held 8 bases outside the gene matches. The CDR3 loop spans 15 amino acids. CDR3 sequence (DNA): TGTGCCAGCAGTTCTCCGGGACAGGGGGCAGGGGAGCAGTACTTC. This translates into CASSSPGQGAGEQYF.

V and J are TRBV6-6 and TRBJ2-5; 7 positions match TRBD1. Germline V gene lookup returns CDR1 MNHNY and CDR2 SVGAGI (reference sequence). CDR3 length: 15 amino acids. Trimming at V came to 1 base and at J to 5 bases, leaving 7 bases not matched to a gene. The CDR3 DNA reads as TGTGCCAGCAGTTACTTGACAGGGTTGGGGGAGACCCAGTACTTC. Translation: CASSYLTGLGETQYF.

The CDR3 spells CASSASVTGELFF. The CDR3 bases are TGTGCCAGCAGCGCAAGTGTAACCGGGGAGCTGTTTTTT. The chain links TRBV9 to TRBJ2-2; D not resolved. The ends were cut back, 3 bases at V and 5 bases at J, with 8 bases in the middle. Germline values: CDR1 SGDLS, CDR2 YYNGEE. The CDR3 length is 13 residues.

V and J are TRBV5-1 and TRBJ1-3; 9 positions match TRBD1. CDR1 is SGHRS, CDR2 YFSETQ, per germline. The V gene end was trimmed by 3 bases and the J gene end by 1 base; junction bases not matched to a gene: 11. The CDR3 runs to 18 residues. DNA for the CDR3: TGCGCCAGCAGCTGGGGACACCTGACAGGGGGGTCTGGAAACACCATATATTTT. Amino acids: CASSWGHLTGGSGNTIYF.

As to this clone: This same CDR3 is encoded by further DNA sequences in the sample. The V gene is TRBV5-1, the J gene TRBJ2-3; D may be TRBD1 or TRBD2 (5 bases each). The CDR3 spans 13 residues. Per the germline V gene, CDR1 is SGHRS and CDR2 is YFSETQ. V lost 4 bases and J 1 base, leaving 7 bases between the germline ends. In DNA, the CDR3 is TGCGCCAGCAGCCTGGGGGGCACAGATACGCAGTATTTT. Translating gives CASSLGGTDTQYF.

This chain connects TRBV28 to TRBJ1-2; D is possibly TRBD1 (6 bases). From germline, CDR1 is MDHEN and CDR2 SYDVKM. The CDR3 is 16 residues long. V lost 6 bases to trimming and J lost 4 bases, with 21 bases between them. The CDR3 DNA follows: TGTGCCAGCAGCCAGACCGGTAGAGGGGGTATCTATGGCTACACCTTC. Its translation: CASSQTGRGGIYGYTF.

J is TRBJ2-3 and V is TRBV5-1; TRBD2 agrees at 9 bases. The junction had 1 base not matched to a gene; V was cut back by 0 bases and J by 2 bases. The CDR3 runs to 15 residues. The V gene's germline CDR1 is SGHRS and CDR2 YFSETQ. CDR3 region: CASSLGGRATDTQYF. The CDR3 DNA reads as TGCGCCAGCAGCTTGGGCGGGAGGGCCACAGATACGCAGTATTTT.

The chain uses TRBV28 and TRBJ1-1; D is unresolved. V was trimmed by 8 bases and J by 3 bases, leaving 4 bases between them. CDR1 MDHEN and CDR2 SYDVKM come from the germline V gene. CDR3 size: 10 residues. CDR3 protein: CASQDTEAFF. The CDR3 nucleotides read TGTGCCAGCCAGGACACTGAAGCTTTCTTT.

The chain links TRBV5-1 to TRBJ2-2, with D possibly being TRBD1 (5 bases). The ends were cut back, 0 bases at V and 5 bases at J, with 14 bases in the middle. This CDR3 region has 16 residues. Per the germline V gene, CDR1 is SGHRS and CDR2 is YFSETQ. The chain's CDR3 is CASSLGPQGGTGELFF. CDR3 coding DNA: TGCGCCAGCAGCTTGGGACCCCAGGGTGGGACCGGGGAGCTGTTTTTT.

Points on this clone: A junction end diverges from the germline sequence, so it may reflect a read error. The chain recombines TRBV5-1 with TRBJ2-5; no definite D call. The CDR3 has 16 residues. CDR1 is SGHRS, CDR2 YFSETQ, per germline. CDR3 bases: TGCGCCAGCAGCCCCTTTCTAACAGTGACCCAAGGGACCCAGTACTTC. Protein product: CASSPFLTVTQGTQYF.

This chain uses TRBV2 with TRBJ1-5, with 7 bases aligning to TRBD1. There are 17 residues in the CDR3. Unmatched junction bases numbered 11, after V lost 6 bases and J lost 0 bases. The germline V gene encodes CDR1 SNHLY and CDR2 FYNNEI. The CDR3 sequence is CASSPGTEGASNQPQHF. CDR3 bases: TGTGCCAGCAGCCCCGGGACAGAGGGGGCTAGCAATCAGCCCCAGCATTTT.

The gene calls are TRBV29-1 and TRBJ2-3; D unclear. The germline gives CDR1 SQVTM, CDR2 ANQGSEA. Trimming removed 6 bases from V and 11 bases from J, with 18 bases in between. The CDR3 length is 12 residues. CDR3 sequence reads: CSVTDWVELQYF. CDR3 bases: TGCAGCGTCACCGATTGGGTTGAACTGCAGTATTTT.

The chain employs TRBV6-1 and TRBJ2-1; D unclear. The CDR3 extends over 12 amino acids. The V end lost 1 base, the J end lost 15 bases, and 13 bases lay between the germline ends. The germline V gene encodes CDR1 MNHNS and CDR2 SASEGT. Here the CDR3 DNA reads TGTGCCAGCAGTGAAGGTTGGGATAAGGGGTTCTTC. Translating gives CASSEGWDKGFF.

V gene TRBV28 combines with J gene TRBJ1-4; weak D call: TRBD1 (5 bases). The germline gives CDR1 MDHEN, CDR2 SYDVKM. CDR3 length equals 16 residues. The germline V and J ends were trimmed by 6 bases and 4 bases, with 18 bases remaining between them. CDR3 amino acids: CASRPGGRLGNEKLFF. The DNA for the CDR3 is TGTGCCAGCAGACCCGGGGGGAGACTAGGTAATGAAAAACTGTTTTTT.

The CDR3 DNA reads TGTGCCAGCAGTGACGGGGTTTCCTACAATGAGCAGTTCTTC. It is translated as CASSDGVSYNEQFF. This sequence joins TRBV2 and TRBJ2-1, with TRBD2 as a possible D gene (5 bases). The length of the CDR3 is 14 residues. V dropped 3 bases and J dropped 1 base, with 7 bases sitting between them. In germline, CDR1 is SNHLY, CDR2 FYNNEI.

The chain has TRBV7-2 and TRBJ2-2, with a possible D match to TRBD1 (6 bases). The ends were cut back, 5 bases at V and 6 bases at J, with 13 bases in the middle. There are 14 residues in the CDR3. Germline assignment: CDR1 SGHTA and CDR2 FQGNSA. CDR3 bases: TGTGCCAGCAGCGATACAGGGTTCGCCGGGGAGCTGTTTTTT. Its translation is CASSDTGFAGELFF.

This clone was observed a handful of times. The rearrangement joins TRBV27 to TRBJ1-1; D may be TRBD1 (6 bases). The germline V gene has CDR1 MNHEY and CDR2 SMNVEV (reference sequence). The CDR3 is 15 amino acids. Between the trimmed V and J ends, which lost 4 bases and 1 base, there was a span of 13 bases. CDR3 region: CASSSTGFSNTEAFF. As DNA, the CDR3 is TGTGCCAGCAGTTCCACAGGGTTTTCGAACACTGAAGCTTTCTTT.